The subject of this entry is one T cell receptor (beta chain). These data originate in a study of control samples from healthy donors and cancer patients. The CDR3 totals 14 residues. CDR1 is SGHVS, CDR2 FNYEAQ, per germline. V was shortened by 5 bases and J by 8 bases, with 18 bases between the two germline ends. TCRdb keeps only in-frame clones here, not all; method: immunoSEQ multiplex PCR. Among tens of thousands of clones listed, 88% were seen once. This TCR came from a man aged 50 to 60 with head and neck cancer. The rearrangement joins TRBV7-6 to TRBJ1-2; D not certain. The sequenced sample was PBMCs. CDR3 loop: CASSPEGYEGGYTF. CDR3 nucleotides: TGTGCCAGCAGCCCTGAGGGTTACGAAGGGGGCTACACCTTC.